A single sample is the source of the 5 T cell receptor beta chains below, sequenced in a study of blood T cell repertoires in COVID-19. Method: immunoSEQ multiplex PCR; TCRdb's copy keeps in-frame clones and lacks some. Seen here are approximately 260,000 clones, roughly nine tenths observed once, and the top ten hold approximately 4%. The material sequenced was peripheral blood. The receptor source for this set is a man aged 18-30 years with active or convalescent COVID-19.

The chain is built from TRBV2 and TRBJ2-3, with D possibly TRBD2 on 5 matching bases. The CDR3 runs 13 residues. Germline V lookup: CDR1 SNHLY, CDR2 FYNNEI. Trimming pared 8 bases from V and 0 bases from J, leaving 9 bases between. The CDR3 DNA follows: TGTGCCAGCGCCGGGGTTAGCACAGATACGCAGTATTTT. Amino acids: CASAGVSTDTQYF.

The chain joins TRBV20-1 to TRBJ1-2; D uncertain. In germline, CDR1 is DFQATT, CDR2 SNEGSKA (reference sequence). The V end lost 5 bases, the J end lost 4 bases, and 8 bases lay between the germline ends. The CDR3 contains 11 residues. The CDR3 nucleotides are TGCAGTGCTCCGGAGAGCTATGGCTACACCTTC. Amino acid sequence: CSAPESYGYTF.

The chain uses TRBV28 and TRBJ1-4; D is undetermined. V dropped 4 bases and J dropped 7 bases, with 16 bases sitting between them. Per the germline V gene, CDR1 is MDHEN and CDR2 is SYDVKM. CDR3 length: 15 residues. The CDR3 here is CASSSPGGRGEKLFF. DNA for the CDR3: TGTGCCAGCAGTTCCCCCGGAGGGCGAGGTGAAAAACTGTTTTTT. Full variable domain (remainder filled in from reference TRBV28 and TRBJ1-4): DVKVTQSSRYLVKRTGEKVFLECVQDMDHENMFWYRQDPGLGLRLIYFSYDVKMKEKGDIPEGYSVSREKKERFSLILESASTNQTSMYLCASSSPGGRGEKLFFGSGTQLSVL.

V and J are TRBV11-3 and TRBJ2-1, with TRBD1 matching 10 bases. This CDR3 is built from 15 residues. Germline-derived CDR1 and CDR2 are SGHNT and YENEEA. J gave up 3 bases and V 5 bases, and 4 bases lay outside the gene matches. CDR3 bases: TGTGCCAGCAGCACCCGGGACAGGGGCTACAATGAGCAGTTCTTC. Translation gives CASSTRDRGYNEQFF.

The genes are TRBV19 and TRBJ1-5; TRBD1 matches at 8 bases. J was trimmed by 1 base and V by 6 bases; bases with no gene match: 8. This CDR3 spans 16 amino acids. The germline V gene has CDR1 LNHDA and CDR2 SQIVND (reference sequence). CDR3 nucleotides: TGTGCCAGTAGCCGGACAGGGACTGTAAGCAATCAGCCCCAGCATTTT. Translation: CASSRTGTVSNQPQHF.